A selection of T cell receptor beta chains follows, all from one sample in a study of Ad26.COV2.S vaccination and SARS-CoV-2 variants. Repertoires were generated with immunoSEQ multiplex PCR, while TCRdb's copy carries only in-frame clones and drops some. The data show about 480,000 clones, 70% to 90% seen once. Here the sequenced sample was peripheral blood, taken in a trial of Ad26.COV2.S vaccine versus placebo. These receptors were collected from a person aged 18-60 years who received the Ad26.COV2.S COVID-19 vaccine or a placebo. Each CDR3 is given with its conserved first and last residue. A D gene is named only where the DNA matches it firmly. Some rows have no size entry. The others give once, few or many, or a class for an expanded clone.

. TRBJ2-5 TRBV5-6 . CASSFTGQETQYF TGTGCCAGCAGCTTTACGGGACAAGAGACCCAGTACTTC
. TRBJ1-2 TRBV29-1 . CSVVGPRGAYGYTF TGCAGCGTTGTTGGTCCCCGGGGGGCCTATGGCTACACCTTC
TRBD2 TRBJ2-7 TRBV7-3 . CASSWTSGYEQYF TGTGCCAGCAGTTGGACTAGCGGGTACGAGCAGTACTTC
. TRBJ1-1 TRBV7-2 . CASSFYGTEAFF TGTGCCAGCAGCTTTTACGGGACTGAAGCTTTCTTT
. TRBJ1-1 TRBV2 . CASSQTQSLTEAFF TGTGCCAGCAGCCAAACACAATCACTCACTGAAGCTTTCTTT
TRBD2 TRBJ2-3 TRBV7-2 . CASSKTTSGSTDTQYF TGTGCCAGCAGCAAAACAACTAGCGGGAGTACAGATACGCAGTATTTT
. TRBJ1-1 TRBV6-5 once CASSYSSVNTEAFF TGTGCCAGCAGTTACTCCTCAGTGAACACTGAAGCTTTCTTT
TRBD1 TRBJ1-2 TRBV27 . CASSPDREYGYTF TGTGCCAGCAGTCCGGACAGGGAATATGGCTACACCTTC
. TRBJ2-7 TRBV24-1 . CATSGGSYYEQYF TGTGCCACCAGCGGGGGCTCGTACTACGAGCAGTACTTC
. TRBJ2-3 TRBV12-3/TRBV12-4 . CASRARGADTQYF TGTGCCAGCAGGGCCCGGGGGGCCGATACGCAGTATTTT
. TRBJ1-5 TRBV19 . CASSISDQPQHF TGTGCCAGTAGTATATCTGATCAGCCCCAGCATTTT
TRBD1 TRBJ1-2 TRBV30 once CAWDYRGGYTF TGTGCCTGGGATTACAGGGGAGGCTACACCTTC
. TRBJ1-6 TRBV30 few CAWTLGGQGSSPLHF TGTGCCTGGACCCTAGGGGGGCAGGGGAGTTCACCCCTCCACTTT
. TRBJ1-6 TRBV11-3 . CASSFLAGTENSPLHF TGTGCCAGCAGCTTTCTAGCAGGGACGGAAAATTCACCCCTCCACTTT
TRBD2 TRBJ2-3 TRBV13 . CASSLREVGTDTQYF TGTGCCAGCAGCTTGCGGGAGGTGGGCACAGATACGCAGTATTTT
. TRBJ2-1 TRBV7-2 once CASSFSSYNEQFF TGTGCCAGCAGCTTCAGCTCCTACAATGAGCAGTTCTTC
. TRBJ1-5 TRBV6-5 . CASSYGANRPQHF TGTGCCAGCAGTTACGGGGCAAATCGGCCCCAGCATTTT
. TRBJ1-4 TRBV7-2 . CASSYRLSTNEKLFF TGTGCCAGCTCCTACAGGTTATCGACTAATGAAAAACTGTTTTTT
. TRBJ2-1 TRBV5-4 . CASSRAPSSYNEQFF TGTGCCAGCAGCCGAGCCCCAAGCTCCTACAATGAGCAGTTCTTC
. TRBJ2-3 TRBV7-8 . CASSLSRGIGTDTQYF TGTGCCAGCAGCCTTTCTAGGGGGATTGGGACAGATACGCAGTATTTT
. TRBJ1-2 TRBV5-1 . CASSLDVSPYPYGYTF TGCGCCAGCAGCTTAGACGTGAGTCCTTACCCCTATGGCTACACCTTC
. TRBJ1-3 TRBV28 . CASSLPGGARNTIYF TGTGCCAGCAGTTTGCCCGGGGGTGCGAGAAACACCATATATTTT
. TRBJ1-4 TRBV5-1 . CASSSPRGLEKLFF TGCGCCAGCAGCTCGCCCAGGGGACTCGAAAAACTGTTTTTT
. TRBJ1-6 TRBV7-2 . CASSLAVASPLHF TGTGCCAGCAGCTTAGCCGTGGCTTCACCCCTCCACTTT
TRBD2 TRBJ2-7 TRBV7-8 . CASSRTSNSREQYF TGTGCCAGCAGCCGGACTAGTAACTCCCGCGAGCAGTACTTC
. TRBJ2-7 TRBV7-2 . CASSLSPGGYEQYF TGTGCCAGCAGCTTATCACCAGGAGGCTACGAGCAGTACTTC
TRBD1 TRBJ1-4 TRBV30 . CAWSEGAGTNEKLFF TGTGCCTGGAGTGAGGGGGCTGGGACTAATGAAAAACTGTTTTTT
. TRBJ1-1 TRBV10-3 . CAVKTVDTEAFF TGTGCCGTGAAGACGGTTGACACTGAAGCTTTCTTT
TRBD2 TRBJ2-5 TRBV29-1 . CSVDGLAGLQETQYF TGCAGCGTGGATGGACTAGCGGGACTCCAAGAGACCCAGTACTTC
. TRBJ2-7 TRBV5-4 . CASSLGPDRLLYEQYF TGTGCCAGCAGCTTGGGACCTGACAGGTTACTCTACGAGCAGTACTTC
TRBD1 TRBJ2-4 TRBV6-5 . CASSPQGTGNIQYF TGTGCCAGCAGTCCACAGGGGACCGGGAACATTCAGTACTTC
. TRBJ1-2 TRBV28 . CASSLAIPKQGFNYGYTF TGTGCCAGCAGTTTAGCTATCCCTAAACAGGGTTTTAACTATGGCTACACCTTC
. TRBJ2-2 TRBV27 . CASSLSWVNTGELFF TGTGCCAGCAGTTTATCATGGGTTAACACCGGGGAGCTGTTTTTT
. TRBJ1-2 TRBV7-9 . CASRPTGGPYGYTF TGTGCCAGCAGACCGACAGGTGGGCCTTATGGCTACACCTTC
TRBD1 TRBJ2-5 TRBV19 . CASSTTGTGGAVTQYF TGTGCCAGTAGTACCACCGGGACAGGGGGCGCGGTGACCCAGTACTTC
TRBD2 TRBJ2-2 TRBV11-2 . CASSTLAGKTGELFF TGTGCCAGCAGCACACTAGCGGGGAAGACCGGGGAGCTGTTTTTT
TRBD1 TRBJ1-6 TRBV5-1 once CASSVGQGGDNSPLHF TGCGCCAGCAGCGTGGGACAGGGAGGTGATAATTCACCCCTCCACTTT
TRBD2 TRBJ2-5 TRBV28 . CASSPGTRGGQETQYF TGTGCCAGCTCTCCCGGGACTAGGGGAGGCCAAGAGACCCAGTACTTC
TRBD2 TRBJ2-7 TRBV4-1 few CASSRTSGAYEQYF TGCGCCAGCAGCCGGACTAGCGGCGCCTACGAGCAGTACTTC
. TRBJ2-3 TRBV27 . CASSFGWSRDTQYF TGTGCCAGCAGTTTCGGATGGAGCCGAGATACGCAGTATTTT
TRBD2 TRBJ2-3 TRBV5-1 . CASRPRRTSVGTDTQYF TGCGCCAGCCGACCGAGAAGGACTAGCGTAGGCACAGATACGCAGTATTTT
. TRBJ2-7 TRBV6-5 . CASSYAVEYEQYF TGTGCCAGCAGTTACGCCGTAGAATACGAGCAGTACTTC
. TRBJ2-7 TRBV6-5 . CASSSPPLQYF TGTGCCAGCAGCTCCCCACCGTTGCAGTACTTC